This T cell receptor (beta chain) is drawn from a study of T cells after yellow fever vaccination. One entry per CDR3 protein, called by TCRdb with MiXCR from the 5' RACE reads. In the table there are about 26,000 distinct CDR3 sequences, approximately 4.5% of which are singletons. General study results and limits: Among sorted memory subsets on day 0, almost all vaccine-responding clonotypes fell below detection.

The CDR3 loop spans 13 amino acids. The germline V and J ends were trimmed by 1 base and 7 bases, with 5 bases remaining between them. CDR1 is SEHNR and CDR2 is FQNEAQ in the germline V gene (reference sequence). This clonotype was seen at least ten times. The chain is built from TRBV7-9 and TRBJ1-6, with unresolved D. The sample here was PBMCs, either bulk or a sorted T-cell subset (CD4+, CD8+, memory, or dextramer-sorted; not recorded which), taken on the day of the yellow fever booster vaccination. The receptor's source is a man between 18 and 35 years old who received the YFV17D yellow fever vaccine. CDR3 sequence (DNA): TGTGCCAGCAGCTTAGTGAGGAATTCACCCCTCCACTTT. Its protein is CASSLVRNSPLHF.